Listed here is a single T cell receptor beta chain. Its antigen is as yet unknown. The sample is drawn from a study of blood T cells in healthy people across ages. Study-level background: Template switching picked up about one barcoded beta molecule for each two T cells. Study-wide results and limits: Whereas aged donors had fewer naive CD4+ cells, long-lived donors had more of them and higher diversity.

A sample-barcoded 5' primer and a J-beta primer mix were used in a second PCR of roughly 6 to 11 cycles. A single record per CDR3 protein comes from TCRdb applying MiXCR to the 5' RACE reads. The sample lists approximately 810,000 distinct CDR3 sequences; 25% to 30% were seen once. There are 22 residues in the CDR3. Germline CDR1 SGHAT, CDR2 FQNNGV. Trimming cost V 1 base and J 0 bases; bases outside gene matches: 16. This TCR was recovered from an elderly woman in good health. The sample consisted of blood. This chain connects TRBV11-2 to TRBJ2-1; TRBD2 agrees at 12 bases. As DNA, the CDR3 is TGTGCCAGCAGCTTAGGCAGAGGACTAGCGGGAACACCAGTGCGCTCCTACAATGAGCAGTTCTTC. It yields the protein CASSLGRGLAGTPVRSYNEQFF.